This TCR beta chain was identified in a study of blood T cell repertoires in COVID-19. Sequencing used immunoSEQ multiplex PCR; TCRdb keeps in-frame clones, though not all of them. Among fewer than 400,000 clones listed, roughly 89% were seen once. With V trimmed by 6 bases and J by 4 bases, 7 bases remained unmatched. The CDR3 totals 14 residues. In germline, CDR1 is MNHEY, CDR2 SVGAGI. The genes are TRBV6-5 and TRBJ2-7, with 9 bases identical to TRBD2. Material: PBMCs or T cells enriched from blood (not recorded which). The sequence was collected from a woman aged 45-59 years who had recovered from COVID-19. CDR3 in DNA: TGTGCCAGCAGAGGCGGGACTAGCCTTTACGAGCAGTACTTC. It yields the protein CASRGGTSLYEQYF.